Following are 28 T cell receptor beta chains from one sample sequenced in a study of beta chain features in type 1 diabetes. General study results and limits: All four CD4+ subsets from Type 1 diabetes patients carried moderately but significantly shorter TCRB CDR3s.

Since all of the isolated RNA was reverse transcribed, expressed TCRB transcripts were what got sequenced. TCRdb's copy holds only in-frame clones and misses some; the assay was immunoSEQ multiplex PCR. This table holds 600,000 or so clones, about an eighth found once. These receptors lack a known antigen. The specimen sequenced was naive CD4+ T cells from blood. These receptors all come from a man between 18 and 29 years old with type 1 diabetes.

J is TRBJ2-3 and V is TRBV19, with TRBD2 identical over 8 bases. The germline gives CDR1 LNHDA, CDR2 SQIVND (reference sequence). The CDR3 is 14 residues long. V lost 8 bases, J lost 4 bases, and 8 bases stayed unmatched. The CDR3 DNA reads TGTGCCAGTCTAAGCGGGAGACGGGCAGATACGCAGTATTTT. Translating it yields CASLSGRRADTQYF.

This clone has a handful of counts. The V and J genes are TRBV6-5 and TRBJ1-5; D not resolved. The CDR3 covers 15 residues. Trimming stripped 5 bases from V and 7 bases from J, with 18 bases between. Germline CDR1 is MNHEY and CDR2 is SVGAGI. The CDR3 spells CASSRRKDRGQPQHF. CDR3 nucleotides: TGTGCCAGCAGTCGGCGGAAAGACCGTGGCCAGCCCCAGCATTTT.

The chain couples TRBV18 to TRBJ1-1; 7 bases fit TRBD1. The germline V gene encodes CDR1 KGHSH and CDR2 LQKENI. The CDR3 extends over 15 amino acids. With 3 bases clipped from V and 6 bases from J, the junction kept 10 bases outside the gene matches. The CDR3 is CASSPLTGTLAEAFF. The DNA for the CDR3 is TGTGCCAGCTCACCGCTGACAGGGACCCTTGCTGAAGCTTTCTTT. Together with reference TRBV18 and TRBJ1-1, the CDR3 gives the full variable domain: NAGVMQNPRHLVRRRGQEARLRCSPMKGHSHVYWYRQLPEEGLKFMVYLQKENIIDESGMPKERFSAEFPKEGPSILRIQQVVRGDSAAYFCASSPLTGTLAEAFFGQGTRLTVV.

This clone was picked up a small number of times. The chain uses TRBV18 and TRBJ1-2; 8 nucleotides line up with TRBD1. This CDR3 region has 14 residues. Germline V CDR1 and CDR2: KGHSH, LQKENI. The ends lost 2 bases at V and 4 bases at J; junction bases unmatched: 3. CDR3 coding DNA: TGTGCCAGCTCACCATCCGACAGGGGCTATGGCTACACCTTC. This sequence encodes CASSPSDRGYGYTF.

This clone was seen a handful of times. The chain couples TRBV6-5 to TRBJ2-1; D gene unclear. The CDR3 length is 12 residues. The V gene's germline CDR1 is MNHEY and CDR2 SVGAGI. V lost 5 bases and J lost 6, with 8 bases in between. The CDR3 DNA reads TGTGCCAGCAGTGAACGGACCAATGAGCAGTTCTTC. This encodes CASSERTNEQFF.

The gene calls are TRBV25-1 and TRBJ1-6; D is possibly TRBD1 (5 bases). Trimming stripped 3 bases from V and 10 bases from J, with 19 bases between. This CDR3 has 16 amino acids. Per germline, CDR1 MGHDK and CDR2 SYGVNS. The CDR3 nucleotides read TGTGCCAGCAGTGATTCCGTCGGAGGGGTAGGGTCACCCCTCCACTTT. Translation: CASSDSVGGVGSPLHF.

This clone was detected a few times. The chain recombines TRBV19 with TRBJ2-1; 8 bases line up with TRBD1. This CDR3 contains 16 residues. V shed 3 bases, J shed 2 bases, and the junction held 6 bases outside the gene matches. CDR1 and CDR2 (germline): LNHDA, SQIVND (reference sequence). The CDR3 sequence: CASSIDRGGTYNEQFF. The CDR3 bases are TGTGCCAGTAGTATCGACAGGGGTGGGACCTACAATGAGCAGTTCTTC.

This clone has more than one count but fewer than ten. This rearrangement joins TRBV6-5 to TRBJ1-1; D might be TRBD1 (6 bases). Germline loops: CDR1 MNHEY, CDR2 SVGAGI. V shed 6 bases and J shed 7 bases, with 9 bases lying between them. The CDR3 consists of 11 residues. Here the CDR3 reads CASSRTVEAFF. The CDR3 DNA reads TGTGCCAGCAGCCGGACAGTTGAAGCTTTCTTT.

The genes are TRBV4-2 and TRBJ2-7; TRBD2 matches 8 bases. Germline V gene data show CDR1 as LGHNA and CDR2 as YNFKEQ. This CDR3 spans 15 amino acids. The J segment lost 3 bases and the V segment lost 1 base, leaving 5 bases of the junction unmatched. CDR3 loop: CASSQGSGGLYEQYF. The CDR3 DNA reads TGTGCCAGCAGCCAAGGAAGCGGGGGCCTCTACGAGCAGTACTTC.

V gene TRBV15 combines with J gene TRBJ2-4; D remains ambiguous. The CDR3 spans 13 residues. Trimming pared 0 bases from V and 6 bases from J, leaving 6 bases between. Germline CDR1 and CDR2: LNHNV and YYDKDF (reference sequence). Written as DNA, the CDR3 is TGTGCCACCAGCAGAGATCGGAGAAACATTCAGTACTTC. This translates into CATSRDRRNIQYF. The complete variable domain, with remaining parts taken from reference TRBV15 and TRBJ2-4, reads DAMVIQNPRYQVTQFGKPVTLSCSQTLNHNVMYWYQQKSSQAPKLLFHYYDKDFNNEADTPDNFQSRRPNTSFCFLDIRSPGLGDTAMYLCATSRDRRNIQYFGAGTRLSVL.

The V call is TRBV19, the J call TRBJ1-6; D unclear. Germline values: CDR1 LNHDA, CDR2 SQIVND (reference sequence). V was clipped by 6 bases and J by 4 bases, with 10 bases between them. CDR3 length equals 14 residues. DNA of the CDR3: TGTGCCAGTAGAGAGGTGGTTTATAATTCACCCCTCCACTTT. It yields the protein CASREVVYNSPLHF. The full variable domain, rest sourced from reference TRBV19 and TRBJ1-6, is DGGITQSPKYLFRKEGQNVTLSCEQNLNHDAMYWYRQDPGQGLRLIYYSQIVNDFQKGDIAEGYSVSREKKESFPLTVTSAQKNPTAFYLCASREVVYNSPLHFGNGTRLTVT.

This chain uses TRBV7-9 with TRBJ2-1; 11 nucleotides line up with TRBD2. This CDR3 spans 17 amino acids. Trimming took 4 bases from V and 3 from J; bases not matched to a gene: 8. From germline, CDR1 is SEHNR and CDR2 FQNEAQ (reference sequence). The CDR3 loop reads CASSSSITSGGYNEQFF. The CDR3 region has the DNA TGTGCCAGCAGCTCCTCGATCACTAGCGGGGGCTACAATGAGCAGTTCTTC.

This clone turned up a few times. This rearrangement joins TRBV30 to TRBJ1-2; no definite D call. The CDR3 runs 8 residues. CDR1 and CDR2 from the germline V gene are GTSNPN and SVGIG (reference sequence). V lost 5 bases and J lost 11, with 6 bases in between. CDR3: CAWEGYTF. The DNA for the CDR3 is TGTGCCTGGGAGGGATACACCTTC.

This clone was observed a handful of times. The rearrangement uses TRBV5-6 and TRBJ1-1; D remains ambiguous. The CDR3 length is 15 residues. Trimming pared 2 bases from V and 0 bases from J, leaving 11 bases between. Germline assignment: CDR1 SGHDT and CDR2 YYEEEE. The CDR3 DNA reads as TGTGCCAGCAGCTTACAGCGAAGGCTGAACACTGAAGCTTTCTTT. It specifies CASSLQRRLNTEAFF.

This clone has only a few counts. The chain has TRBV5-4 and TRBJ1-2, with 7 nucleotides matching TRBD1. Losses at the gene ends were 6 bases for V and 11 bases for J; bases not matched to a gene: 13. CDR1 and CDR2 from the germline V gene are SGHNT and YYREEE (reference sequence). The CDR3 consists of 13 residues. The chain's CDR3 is CASTTGSVQGYTF. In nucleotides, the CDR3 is TGTGCCAGCACTACCGGTTCTGTACAGGGGTACACCTTC.

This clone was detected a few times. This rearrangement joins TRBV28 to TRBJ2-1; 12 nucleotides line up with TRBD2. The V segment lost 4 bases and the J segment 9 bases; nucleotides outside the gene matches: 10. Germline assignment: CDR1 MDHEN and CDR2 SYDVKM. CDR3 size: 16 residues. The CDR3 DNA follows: TGTGCCAGCAGTTACTGGACTAGCGGGGCAGGGGCTGAGCAGTTCTTC. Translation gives CASSYWTSGAGAEQFF.

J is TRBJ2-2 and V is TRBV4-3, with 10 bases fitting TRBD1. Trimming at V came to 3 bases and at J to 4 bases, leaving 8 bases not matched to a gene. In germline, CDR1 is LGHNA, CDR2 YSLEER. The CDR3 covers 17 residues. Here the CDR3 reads CASSQGRGQGFTGELFF. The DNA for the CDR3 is TGCGCCAGCAGCCAGGGGAGGGGACAGGGGTTCACCGGGGAGCTGTTTTTT.

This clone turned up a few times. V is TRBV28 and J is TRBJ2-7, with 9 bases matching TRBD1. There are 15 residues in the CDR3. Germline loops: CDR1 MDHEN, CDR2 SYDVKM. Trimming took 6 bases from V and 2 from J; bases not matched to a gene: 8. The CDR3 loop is CASRSPTGGTYEQYF. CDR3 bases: TGTGCCAGCAGGTCGCCGACAGGGGGTACCTACGAGCAGTACTTC.

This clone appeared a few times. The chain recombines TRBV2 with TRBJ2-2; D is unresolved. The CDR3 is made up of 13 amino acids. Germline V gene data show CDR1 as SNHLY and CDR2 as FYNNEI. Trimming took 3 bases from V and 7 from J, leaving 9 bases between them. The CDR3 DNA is TGTGCCAGCAGTGACGGCTGGGGCGGGGAGCTGTTTTTT. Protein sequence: CASSDGWGGELFF. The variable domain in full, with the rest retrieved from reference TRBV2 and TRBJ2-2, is EPEVTQTPSHQVTQMGQEVILRCVPISNHLYFYWYRQILGQKVEFLVSFYNNEISEKSEIFDDQFSVERPDGSNFTLKIRSTKLEDSAMYFCASSDGWGGELFFGEGSRLTVL.

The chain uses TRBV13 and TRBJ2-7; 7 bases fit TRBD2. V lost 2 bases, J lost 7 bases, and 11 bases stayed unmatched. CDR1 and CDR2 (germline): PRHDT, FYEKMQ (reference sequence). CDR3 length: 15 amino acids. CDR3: CASSLLGGREGEQYF. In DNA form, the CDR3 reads TGTGCCAGCAGCTTACTAGGCGGGAGAGAGGGGGAGCAGTACTTC. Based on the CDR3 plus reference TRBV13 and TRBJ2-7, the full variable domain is AAGVIQSPRHLIKEKRETATLKCYPIPRHDTVYWYQQGPGQDPQFLISFYEKMQSDKGSIPDRFSAQQFSDYHSELNMSSLELGDSALYFCASSLLGGREGEQYFGPGTRLTVT.

CDR3 residues: CASSMLGGYTF. CDR3 bases: TGTGCCAGTAGTATGCTAGGGGGCTACACCTTC. The chain has TRBV19 and TRBJ1-2; no definite D call. Trimming removed 3 bases from V and 8 bases from J, with 7 bases in between. Germline CDR1 and CDR2: LNHDA and SQIVND (reference sequence). This CDR3 spans 11 amino acids.

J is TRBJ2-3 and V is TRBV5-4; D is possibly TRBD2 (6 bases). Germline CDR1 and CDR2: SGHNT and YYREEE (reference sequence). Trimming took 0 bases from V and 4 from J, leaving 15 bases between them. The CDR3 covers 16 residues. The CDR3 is CASSLEGRRGADTQYF. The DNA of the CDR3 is TGTGCCAGCAGCTTGGAAGGGCGGCGGGGCGCAGATACGCAGTATTTT.

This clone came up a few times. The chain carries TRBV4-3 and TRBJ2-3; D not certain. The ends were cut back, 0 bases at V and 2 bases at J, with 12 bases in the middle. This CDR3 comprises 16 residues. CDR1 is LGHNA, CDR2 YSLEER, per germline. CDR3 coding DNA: TGCGCCAGCAGCCAAGATCGGCGACACCACACAGATACGCAGTATTTT. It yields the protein CASSQDRRHHTDTQYF.

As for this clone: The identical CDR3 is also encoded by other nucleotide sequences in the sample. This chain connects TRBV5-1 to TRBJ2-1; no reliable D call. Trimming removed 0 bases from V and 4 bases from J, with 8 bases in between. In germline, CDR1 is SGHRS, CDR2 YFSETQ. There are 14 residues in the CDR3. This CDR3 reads CASSLDSSYNEQFF. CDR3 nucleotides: TGCGCCAGCAGCTTGGACTCGAGTTACAATGAGCAGTTCTTC.

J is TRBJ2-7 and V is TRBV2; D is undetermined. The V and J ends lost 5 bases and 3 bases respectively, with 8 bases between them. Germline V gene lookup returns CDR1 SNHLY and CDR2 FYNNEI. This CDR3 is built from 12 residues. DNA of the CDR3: TGTGCCAGCAGTCCCCTACTCTACGAGCAGTACTTC. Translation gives CASSPLLYEQYF.

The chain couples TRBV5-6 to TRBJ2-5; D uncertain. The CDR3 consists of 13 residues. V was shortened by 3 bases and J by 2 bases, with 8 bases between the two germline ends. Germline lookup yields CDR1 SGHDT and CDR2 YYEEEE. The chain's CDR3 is CASSWWVQETQYF. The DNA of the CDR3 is TGTGCCAGCAGCTGGTGGGTACAAGAGACCCAGTACTTC.

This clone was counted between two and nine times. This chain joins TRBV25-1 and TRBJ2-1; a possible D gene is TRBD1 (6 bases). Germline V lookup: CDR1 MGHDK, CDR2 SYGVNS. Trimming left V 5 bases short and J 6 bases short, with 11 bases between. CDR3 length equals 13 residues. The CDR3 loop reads CASSITGTNEQFF. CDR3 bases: TGTGCCAGCAGTATAACAGGGACCAATGAGCAGTTCTTC.

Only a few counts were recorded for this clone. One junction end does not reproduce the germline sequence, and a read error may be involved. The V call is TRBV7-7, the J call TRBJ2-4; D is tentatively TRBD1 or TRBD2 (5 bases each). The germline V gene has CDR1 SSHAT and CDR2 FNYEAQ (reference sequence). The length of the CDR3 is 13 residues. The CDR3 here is CASSLDGGSIQYF. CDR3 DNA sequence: TGTGCTAGCAGCTTAGATGGGGGAAGCATTCAGTACTTC.